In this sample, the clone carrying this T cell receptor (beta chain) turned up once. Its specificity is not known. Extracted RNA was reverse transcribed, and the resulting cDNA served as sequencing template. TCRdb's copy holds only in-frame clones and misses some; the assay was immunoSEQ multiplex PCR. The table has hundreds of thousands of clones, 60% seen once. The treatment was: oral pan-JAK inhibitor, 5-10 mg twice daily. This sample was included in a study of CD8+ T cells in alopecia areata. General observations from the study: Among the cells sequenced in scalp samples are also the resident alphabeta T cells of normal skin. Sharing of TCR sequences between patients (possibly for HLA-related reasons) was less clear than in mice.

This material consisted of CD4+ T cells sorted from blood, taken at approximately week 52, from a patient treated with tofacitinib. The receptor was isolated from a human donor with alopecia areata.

This CDR3 is CASSTGLQRIAGTGELFF. The CDR3, as DNA: TGCGCCAGCAGCACGGGACTGCAGCGCATAGCCGGCACCGGGGAGCTGTTTTTT. This rearrangement joins TRBV5-1 to TRBJ2-2; tentatively, D is TRBD2 (6 bases). This CDR3 contains 18 residues. The V end lost 4 bases, the J end lost 4 bases, and 23 bases lay between the germline ends. CDR1 is SGHRS and CDR2 is YFSETQ in the germline V gene.